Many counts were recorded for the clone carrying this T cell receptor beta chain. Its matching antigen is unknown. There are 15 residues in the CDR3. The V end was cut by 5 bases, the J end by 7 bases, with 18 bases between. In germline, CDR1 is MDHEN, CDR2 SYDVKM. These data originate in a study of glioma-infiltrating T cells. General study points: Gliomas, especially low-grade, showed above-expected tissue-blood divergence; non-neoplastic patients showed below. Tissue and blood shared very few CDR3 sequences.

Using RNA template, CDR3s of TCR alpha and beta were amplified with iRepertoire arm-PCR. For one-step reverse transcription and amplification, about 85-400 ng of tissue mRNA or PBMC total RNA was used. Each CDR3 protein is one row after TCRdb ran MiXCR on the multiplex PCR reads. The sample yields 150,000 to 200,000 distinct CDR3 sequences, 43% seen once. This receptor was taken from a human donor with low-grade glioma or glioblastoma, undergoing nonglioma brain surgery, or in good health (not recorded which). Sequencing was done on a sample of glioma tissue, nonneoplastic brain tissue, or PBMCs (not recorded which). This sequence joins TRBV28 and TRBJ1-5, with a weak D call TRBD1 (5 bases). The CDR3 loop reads CASSEDGSRGQPQHF. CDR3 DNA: TGTGCCAGCAGTGAGGACGGGAGCCGGGGGCAGCCCCAGCATTTT.